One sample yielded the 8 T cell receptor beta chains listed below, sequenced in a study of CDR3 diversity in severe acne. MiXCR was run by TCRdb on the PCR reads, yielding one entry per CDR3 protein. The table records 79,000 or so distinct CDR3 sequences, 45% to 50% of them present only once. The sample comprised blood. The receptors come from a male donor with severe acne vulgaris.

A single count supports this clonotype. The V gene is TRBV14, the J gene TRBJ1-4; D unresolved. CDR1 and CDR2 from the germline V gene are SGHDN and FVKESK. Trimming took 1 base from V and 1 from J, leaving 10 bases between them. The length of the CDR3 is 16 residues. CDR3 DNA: TGTGCCAGCAGCCAAGGAGGAGAAGGAACTAATGAAAAACTGTTTTTT. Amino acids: CASSQGGEGTNEKLFF.

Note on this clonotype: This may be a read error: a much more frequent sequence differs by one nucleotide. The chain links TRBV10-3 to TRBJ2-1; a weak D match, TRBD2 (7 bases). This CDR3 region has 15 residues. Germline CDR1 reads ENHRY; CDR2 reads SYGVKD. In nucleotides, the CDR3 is TGTGCCATCGGTGAGGGGGGGGGGGCGCCGAATGAGCAGTTCTTC. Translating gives CAIGEGGGAPNEQFF.

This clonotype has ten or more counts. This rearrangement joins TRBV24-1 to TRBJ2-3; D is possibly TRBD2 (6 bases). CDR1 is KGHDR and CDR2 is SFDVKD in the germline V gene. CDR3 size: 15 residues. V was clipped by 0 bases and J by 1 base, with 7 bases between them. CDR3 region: CATSDLREGTDTQYF. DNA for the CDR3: TGTGCCACCAGTGATTTGAGGGAGGGCACAGATACGCAGTATTTT.

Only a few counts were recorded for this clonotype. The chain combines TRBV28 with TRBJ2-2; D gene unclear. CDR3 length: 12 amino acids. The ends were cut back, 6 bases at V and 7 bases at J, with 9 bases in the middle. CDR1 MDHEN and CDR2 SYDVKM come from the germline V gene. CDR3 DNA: TGTGCCAGCAGGTTCGGGTACGGGGAGCTGTTTTTT. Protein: CASRFGYGELFF.

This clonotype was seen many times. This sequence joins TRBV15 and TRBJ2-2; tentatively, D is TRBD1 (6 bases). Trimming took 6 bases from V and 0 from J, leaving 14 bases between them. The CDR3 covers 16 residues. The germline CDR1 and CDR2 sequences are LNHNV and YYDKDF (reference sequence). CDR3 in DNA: TGTGCCACCAGACCGTTCAGGGGCGCGAACACCGGGGAGCTGTTTTTT. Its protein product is CATRPFRGANTGELFF.

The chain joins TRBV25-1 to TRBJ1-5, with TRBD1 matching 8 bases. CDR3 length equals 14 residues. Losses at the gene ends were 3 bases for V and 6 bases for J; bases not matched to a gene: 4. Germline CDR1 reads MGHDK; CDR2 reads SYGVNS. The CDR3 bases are TGTGCCAGCAGTGAGGACAGGGCCAGTCAGCCCCAGCATTTT. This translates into CASSEDRASQPQHF.

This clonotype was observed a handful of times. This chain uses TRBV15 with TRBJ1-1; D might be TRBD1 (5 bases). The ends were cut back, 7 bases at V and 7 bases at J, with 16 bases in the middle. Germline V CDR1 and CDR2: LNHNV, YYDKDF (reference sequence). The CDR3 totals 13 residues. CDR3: CATTFDRTSEAFF. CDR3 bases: TGTGCCACCACCTTCGACAGAACTAGTGAAGCTTTCTTT. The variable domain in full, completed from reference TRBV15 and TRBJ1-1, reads DAMVIQNPRYQVTQFGKPVTLSCSQTLNHNVMYWYQQKSSQAPKLLFHYYDKDFNNEADTPDNFQSRRPNTSFCFLDIRSPGLGDTAMYLCATTFDRTSEAFFGQGTRLTVV.

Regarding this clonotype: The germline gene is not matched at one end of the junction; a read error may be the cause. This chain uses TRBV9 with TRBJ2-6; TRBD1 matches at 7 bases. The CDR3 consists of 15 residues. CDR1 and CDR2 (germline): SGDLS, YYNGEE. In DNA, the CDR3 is TGTGCCAGCAGCTTAACAGGGGACGTGGCCAACGTCCCGACTTTC. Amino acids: CASSLTGDVANVPTF.